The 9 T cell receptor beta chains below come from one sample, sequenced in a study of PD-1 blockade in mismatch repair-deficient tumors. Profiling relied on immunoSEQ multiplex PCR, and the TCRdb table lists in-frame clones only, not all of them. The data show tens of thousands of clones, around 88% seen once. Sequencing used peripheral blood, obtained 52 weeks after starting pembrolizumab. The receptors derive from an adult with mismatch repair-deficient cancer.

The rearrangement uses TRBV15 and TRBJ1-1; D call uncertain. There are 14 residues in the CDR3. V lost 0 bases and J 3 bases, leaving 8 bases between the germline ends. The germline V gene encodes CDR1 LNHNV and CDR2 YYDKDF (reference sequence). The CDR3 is CATSRDRGDTEAFF. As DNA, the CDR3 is TGTGCCACCAGCAGAGATCGCGGCGACACTGAAGCTTTCTTT.

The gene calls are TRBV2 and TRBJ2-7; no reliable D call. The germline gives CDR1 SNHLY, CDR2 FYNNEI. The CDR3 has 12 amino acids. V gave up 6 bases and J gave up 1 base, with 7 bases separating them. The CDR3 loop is CASRVLSYEQYF. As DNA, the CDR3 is TGTGCCAGCAGGGTATTATCCTACGAGCAGTACTTC.

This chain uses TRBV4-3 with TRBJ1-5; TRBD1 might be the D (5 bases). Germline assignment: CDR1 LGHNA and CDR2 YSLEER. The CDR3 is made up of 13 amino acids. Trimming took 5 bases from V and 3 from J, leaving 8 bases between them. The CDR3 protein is CASSGGSNQPQHF. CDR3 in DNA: TGCGCCAGCAGCGGGGGATCCAATCAGCCCCAGCATTTT.

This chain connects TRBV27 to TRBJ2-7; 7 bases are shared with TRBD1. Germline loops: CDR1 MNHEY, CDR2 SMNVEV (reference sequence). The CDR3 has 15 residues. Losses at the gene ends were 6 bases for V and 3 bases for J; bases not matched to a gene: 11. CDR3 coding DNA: TGTGCCAGCAGCTCGACCCGGGACAGCCACTACGAGCAGTACTTC. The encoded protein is CASSSTRDSHYEQYF.

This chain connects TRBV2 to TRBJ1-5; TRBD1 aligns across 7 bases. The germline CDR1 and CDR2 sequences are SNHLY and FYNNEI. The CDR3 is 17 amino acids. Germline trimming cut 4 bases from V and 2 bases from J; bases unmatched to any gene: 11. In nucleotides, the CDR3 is TGTGCCAGCAGTGGCGGAAGGGCCCAGGGGGGCAATCAGCCCCAGCATTTT. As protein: CASSGGRAQGGNQPQHF.

CDR3 DNA: TGTGCCATCAGGGCCCCTAATGAAAAACTGTTTTTT. Translated, it gives CAIRAPNEKLFF. The chain uses TRBV10-3 and TRBJ1-4; D not resolved. The V gene lost 6 bases and the J gene lost 3 bases, with 5 bases spanning the gap. The CDR3 covers 12 residues. The V gene's germline CDR1 is ENHRY and CDR2 SYGVKD.

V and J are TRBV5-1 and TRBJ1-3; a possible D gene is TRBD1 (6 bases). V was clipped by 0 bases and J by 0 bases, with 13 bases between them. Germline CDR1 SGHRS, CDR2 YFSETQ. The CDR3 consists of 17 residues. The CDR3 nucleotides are TGCGCCAGCAGCTTGGGACCAGGGGAAGACTCTGGAAACACCATATATTTT. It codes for CASSLGPGEDSGNTIYF.

CDR3 coding DNA: TGTGCCTGGAGCTCGATAGATAGCGGGAGCTCCTACGAGCAGTACTTC. It codes for CAWSSIDSGSSYEQYF. The chain has TRBV30 and TRBJ2-7; TRBD2 aligns across 9 bases. The CDR3 consists of 16 residues. Trimming cost V 3 bases and J 0 bases; bases outside gene matches: 9. Germline CDR1 GTSNPN, CDR2 SVGIG (reference sequence).

The CDR3 loop is CASSLAGAGGLGTGELFF. CDR3 sequence (DNA): TGTGCCAGCAGCTTGGCCGGGGCAGGGGGGTTAGGCACCGGGGAGCTGTTTTTT. This chain joins TRBV5-6 and TRBJ2-2, with D perhaps TRBD1 (7 bases). The CDR3 has 18 residues. The V gene lost 0 bases and the J gene lost 4 bases, with 19 bases spanning the gap. Per the germline V gene, CDR1 is SGHDT and CDR2 is YYEEEE.